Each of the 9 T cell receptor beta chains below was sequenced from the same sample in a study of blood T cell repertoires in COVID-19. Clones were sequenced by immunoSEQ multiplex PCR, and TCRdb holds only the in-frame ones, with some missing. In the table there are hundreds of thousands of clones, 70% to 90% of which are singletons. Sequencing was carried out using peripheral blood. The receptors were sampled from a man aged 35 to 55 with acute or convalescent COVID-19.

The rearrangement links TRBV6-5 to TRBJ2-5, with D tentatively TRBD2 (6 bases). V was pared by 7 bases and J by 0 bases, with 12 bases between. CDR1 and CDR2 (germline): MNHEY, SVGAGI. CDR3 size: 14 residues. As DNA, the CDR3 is TGTGCCAGCACCCAAGGAGGGTACCAAGAGACCCAGTACTTC. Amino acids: CASTQGGYQETQYF.

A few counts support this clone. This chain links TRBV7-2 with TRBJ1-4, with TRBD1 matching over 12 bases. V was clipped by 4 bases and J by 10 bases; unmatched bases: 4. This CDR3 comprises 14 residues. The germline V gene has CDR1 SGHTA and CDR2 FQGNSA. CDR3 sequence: CASSSGTGGTKLFF. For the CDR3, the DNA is TGTGCCAGCAGCTCAGGGACAGGGGGCACAAAACTGTTTTTT.

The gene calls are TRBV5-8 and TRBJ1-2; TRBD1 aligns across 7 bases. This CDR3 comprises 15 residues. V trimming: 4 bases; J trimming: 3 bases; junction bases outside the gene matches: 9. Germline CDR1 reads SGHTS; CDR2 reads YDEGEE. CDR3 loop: CASSPAGQFYYGYTF. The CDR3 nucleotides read TGTGCCAGCAGCCCCGCGGGACAGTTCTACTATGGCTACACCTTC. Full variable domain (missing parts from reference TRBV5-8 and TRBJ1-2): EAGVTQSPTHLIKTRGQQATLRCSPISGHTSVYWYQQALGLGLQFLLWYDEGEERNRGNFPPRFSGRQFPNYSSELNVNALELEDSALYLCASSPAGQFYYGYTFGSGTRLTVV.

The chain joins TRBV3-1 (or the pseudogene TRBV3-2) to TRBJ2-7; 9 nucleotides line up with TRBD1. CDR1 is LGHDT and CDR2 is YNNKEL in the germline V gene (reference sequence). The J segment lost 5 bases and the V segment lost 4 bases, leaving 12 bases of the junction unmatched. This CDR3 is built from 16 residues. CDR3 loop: CASSLGTGIIVNEQYF. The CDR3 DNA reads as TGTGCCAGCAGCCTGGGGACAGGGATCATCGTGAACGAGCAGTACTTC.

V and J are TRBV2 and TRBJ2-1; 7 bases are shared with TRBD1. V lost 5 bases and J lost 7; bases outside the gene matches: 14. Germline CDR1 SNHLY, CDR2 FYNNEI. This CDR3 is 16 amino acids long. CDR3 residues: CASSRQGEVIGNEQFF. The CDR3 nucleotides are TGTGCCAGCAGTAGACAGGGCGAGGTGATTGGTAATGAGCAGTTCTTC. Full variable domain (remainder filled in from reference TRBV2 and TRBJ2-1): EPEVTQTPSHQVTQMGQEVILRCVPISNHLYFYWYRQILGQKVEFLVSFYNNEISEKSEIFDDQFSVERPDGSNFTLKIRSTKLEDSAMYFCASSRQGEVIGNEQFFGPGTRLTVL.

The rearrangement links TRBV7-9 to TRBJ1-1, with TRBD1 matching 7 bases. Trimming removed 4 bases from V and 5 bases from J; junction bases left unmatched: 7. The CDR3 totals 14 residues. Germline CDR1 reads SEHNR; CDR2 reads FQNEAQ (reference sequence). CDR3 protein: CASSSQGGETEAFF. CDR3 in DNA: TGTGCCAGCAGCTCCCAGGGGGGTGAAACTGAAGCTTTCTTT.

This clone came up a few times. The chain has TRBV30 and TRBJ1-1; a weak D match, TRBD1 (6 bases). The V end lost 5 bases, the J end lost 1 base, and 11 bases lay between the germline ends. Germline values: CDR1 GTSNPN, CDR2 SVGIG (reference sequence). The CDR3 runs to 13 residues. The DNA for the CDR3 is TGTGCCTGGGATAGGACAGCGAACACTGAAGCTTTCTTT. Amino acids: CAWDRTANTEAFF.

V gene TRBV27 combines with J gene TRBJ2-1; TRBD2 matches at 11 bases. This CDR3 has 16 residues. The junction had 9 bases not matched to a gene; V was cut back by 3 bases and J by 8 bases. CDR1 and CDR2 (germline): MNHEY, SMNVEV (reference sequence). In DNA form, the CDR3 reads TGTGCCAGCAGTTTGTTAGCACTAGCGGGAGCGGATGAGCAGTTCTTC. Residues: CASSLLALAGADEQFF.

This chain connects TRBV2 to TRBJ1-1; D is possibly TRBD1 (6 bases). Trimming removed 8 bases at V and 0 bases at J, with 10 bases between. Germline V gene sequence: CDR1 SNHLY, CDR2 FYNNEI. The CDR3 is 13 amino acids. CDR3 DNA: TGTGCCAGCGGCCGACAGGTGAACACTGAAGCTTTCTTT. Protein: CASGRQVNTEAFF.